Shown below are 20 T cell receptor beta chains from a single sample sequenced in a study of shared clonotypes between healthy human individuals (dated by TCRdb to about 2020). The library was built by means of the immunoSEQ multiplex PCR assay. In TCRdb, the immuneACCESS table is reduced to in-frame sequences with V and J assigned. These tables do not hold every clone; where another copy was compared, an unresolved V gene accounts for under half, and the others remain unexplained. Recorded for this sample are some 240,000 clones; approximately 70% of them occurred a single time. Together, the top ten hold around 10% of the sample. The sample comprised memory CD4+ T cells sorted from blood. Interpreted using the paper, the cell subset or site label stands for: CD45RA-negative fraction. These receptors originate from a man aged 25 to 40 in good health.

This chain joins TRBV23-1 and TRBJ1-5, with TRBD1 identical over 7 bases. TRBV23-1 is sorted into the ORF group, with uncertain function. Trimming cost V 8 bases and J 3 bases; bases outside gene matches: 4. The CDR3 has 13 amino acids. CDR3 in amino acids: CASDTGDNQPQHF. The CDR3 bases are TGCGCCAGCGATACAGGGGACAATCAGCCCCAGCATTTT.

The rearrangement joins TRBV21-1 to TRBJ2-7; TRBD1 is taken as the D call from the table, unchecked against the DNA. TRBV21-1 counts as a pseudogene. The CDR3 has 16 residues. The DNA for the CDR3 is TGTGCCAGCAGCAAAGGTTCCGGACAGGGCCACCACGAGCAGTACTTC. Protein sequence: CASSKGSGQGHHEQYF.

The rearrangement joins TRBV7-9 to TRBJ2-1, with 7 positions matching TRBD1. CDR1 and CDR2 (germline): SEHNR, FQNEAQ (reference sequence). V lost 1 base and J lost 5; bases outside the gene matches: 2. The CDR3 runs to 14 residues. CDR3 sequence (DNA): TGTGCCAGCAGCTTAGGGGGACAGCACAATGAGCAGTTCTTC. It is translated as CASSLGGQHNEQFF.

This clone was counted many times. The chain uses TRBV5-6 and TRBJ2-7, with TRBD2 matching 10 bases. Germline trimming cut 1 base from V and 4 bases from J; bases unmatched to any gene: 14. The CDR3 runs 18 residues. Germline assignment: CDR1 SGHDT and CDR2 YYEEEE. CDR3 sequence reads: CASSLRVAGGRASYEQYF. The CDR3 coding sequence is TGTGCCAGCAGCTTGCGTGTAGCGGGAGGCCGAGCGTCATACGAGCAGTACTTC.

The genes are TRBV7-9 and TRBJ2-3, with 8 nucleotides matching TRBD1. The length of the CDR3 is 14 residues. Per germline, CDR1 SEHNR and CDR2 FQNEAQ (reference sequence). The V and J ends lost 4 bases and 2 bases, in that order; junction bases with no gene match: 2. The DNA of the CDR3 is TGTGCCAGCAGCTGGGGACAGGCCACAGATACGCAGTATTTT. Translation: CASSWGQATDTQYF.

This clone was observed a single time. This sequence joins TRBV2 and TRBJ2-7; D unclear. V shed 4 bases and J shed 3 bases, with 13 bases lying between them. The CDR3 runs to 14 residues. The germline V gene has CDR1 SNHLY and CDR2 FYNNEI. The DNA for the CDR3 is TGTGCCAGCAGTGTCCTGGGTCGCTTCTACGAGCAGTACTTC. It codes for CASSVLGRFYEQYF.

The DNA of the CDR3 is TGCGCCAGCAGCTTGGGGGCGCTGGACGAGCAGTACTTC. This codes for CASSLGALDEQYF. The chain carries TRBV5-1 and TRBJ2-7; D remains ambiguous. CDR3 length: 13 residues. The V gene lost 0 bases and the J gene lost 5 bases, with 9 bases spanning the gap. The germline V gene encodes CDR1 SGHRS and CDR2 YFSETQ.

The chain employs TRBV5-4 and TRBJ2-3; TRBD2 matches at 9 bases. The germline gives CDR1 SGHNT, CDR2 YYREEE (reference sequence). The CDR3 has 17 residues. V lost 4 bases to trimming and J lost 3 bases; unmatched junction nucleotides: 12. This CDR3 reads CASSLYAGGIGTDTQYF. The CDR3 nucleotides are TGTGCCAGCAGCCTGTACGCGGGGGGGATTGGGACAGATACGCAGTATTTT.

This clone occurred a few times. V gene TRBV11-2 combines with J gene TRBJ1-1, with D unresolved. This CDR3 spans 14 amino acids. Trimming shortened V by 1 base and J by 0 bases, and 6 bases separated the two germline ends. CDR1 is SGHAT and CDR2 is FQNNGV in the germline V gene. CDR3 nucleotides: TGTGCCAGCAGCTTAGGGACTATGAACACTGAAGCTTTCTTT. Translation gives CASSLGTMNTEAFF. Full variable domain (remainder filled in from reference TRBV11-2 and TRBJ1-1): EAGVAQSPRYKIIEKRQSVAFWCNPISGHATLYWYQQILGQGPKLLIQFQNNGVVDDSQLPKDRFSAERLKGVDSTLKIQPAKLEDSAVYLCASSLGTMNTEAFFGQGTRLTVV.

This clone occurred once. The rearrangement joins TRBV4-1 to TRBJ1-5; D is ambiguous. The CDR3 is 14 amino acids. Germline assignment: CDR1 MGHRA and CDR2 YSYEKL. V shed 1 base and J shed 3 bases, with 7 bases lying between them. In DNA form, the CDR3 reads TGCGCCAGCAGCCAAGGGTGGGTCAATCAGCCCCAGCATTTT. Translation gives CASSQGWVNQPQHF.

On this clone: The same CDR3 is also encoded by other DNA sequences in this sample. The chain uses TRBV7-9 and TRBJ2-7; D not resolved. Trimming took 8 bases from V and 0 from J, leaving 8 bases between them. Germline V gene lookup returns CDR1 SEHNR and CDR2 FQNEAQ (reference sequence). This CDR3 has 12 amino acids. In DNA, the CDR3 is TGTGCCAGCGGCCTGGTCTCCTACGAGCAGTACTTC. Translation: CASGLVSYEQYF.

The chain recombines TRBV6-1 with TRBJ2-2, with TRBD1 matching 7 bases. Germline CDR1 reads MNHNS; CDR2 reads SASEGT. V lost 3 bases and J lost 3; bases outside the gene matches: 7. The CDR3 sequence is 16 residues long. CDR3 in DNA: TGTGCCAGCAGTGATGGCAGGGGGAAGTACACCGGGGAGCTGTTTTTT. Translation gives CASSDGRGKYTGELFF.

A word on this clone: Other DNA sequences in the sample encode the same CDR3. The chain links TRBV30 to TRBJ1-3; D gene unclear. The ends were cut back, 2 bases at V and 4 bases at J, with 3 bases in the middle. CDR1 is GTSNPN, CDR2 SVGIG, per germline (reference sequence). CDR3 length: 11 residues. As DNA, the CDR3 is TGTGCCTGGAGTTCCGGAAACACCATATATTTT. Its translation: CAWSSGNTIYF. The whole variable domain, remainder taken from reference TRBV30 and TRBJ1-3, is SQTIHQWPATLVQPVGSPLSLECTVEGTSNPNLYWYRQAAGRGLQLLFYSVGIGQISSEVPQNLSASRPQDRQFILSSKKLLLSDSGFYLCAWSSGNTIYFGEGSWLTVV.

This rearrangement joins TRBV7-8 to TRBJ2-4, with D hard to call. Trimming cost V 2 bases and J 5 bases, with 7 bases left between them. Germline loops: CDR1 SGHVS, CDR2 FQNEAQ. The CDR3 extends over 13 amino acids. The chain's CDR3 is CASSLSLQNIQYF. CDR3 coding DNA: TGTGCCAGCAGCTTAAGTCTCCAAAACATTCAGTACTTC.

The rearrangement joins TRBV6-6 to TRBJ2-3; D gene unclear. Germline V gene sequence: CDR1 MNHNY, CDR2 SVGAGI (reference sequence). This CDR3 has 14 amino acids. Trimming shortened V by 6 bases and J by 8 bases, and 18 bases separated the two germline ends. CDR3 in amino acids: CASSTTPLAATQYF. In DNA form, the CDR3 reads TGTGCCAGCAGCACCACACCCTTGGCCGCTACGCAGTATTTT.

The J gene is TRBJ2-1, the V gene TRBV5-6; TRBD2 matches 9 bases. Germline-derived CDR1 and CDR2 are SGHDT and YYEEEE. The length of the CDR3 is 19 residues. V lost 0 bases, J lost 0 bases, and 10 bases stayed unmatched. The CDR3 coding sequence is TGTGCCAGCAGCTTGGGGGGCATACTAGCGGGTCTCTCCTACAATGAGCAGTTCTTC. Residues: CASSLGGILAGLSYNEQFF.

The CDR3 sequence is CANDSIPGGLRADTQYF. CDR3 DNA sequence: TGTGCCAACGACTCAATCCCGGGAGGGTTGAGGGCAGATACGCAGTATTTT. The chain has TRBV28 and TRBJ2-3, with 8 bases lining up with TRBD2. CDR3 length: 17 residues. Trimming at V came to 10 bases and at J to 4 bases, leaving 19 bases not matched to a gene. Germline-derived CDR1 and CDR2 are MDHEN and SYDVKM.

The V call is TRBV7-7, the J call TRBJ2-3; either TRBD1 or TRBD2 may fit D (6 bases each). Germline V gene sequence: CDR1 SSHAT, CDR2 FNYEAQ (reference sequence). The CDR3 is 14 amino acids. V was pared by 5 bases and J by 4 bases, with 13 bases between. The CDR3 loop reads CASSPSRGADTQYF. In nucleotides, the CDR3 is TGTGCCAGCAGCCCGTCGAGGGGGGCAGATACGCAGTATTTT.

The CDR3 DNA sequence: TGTGCCAGCAGCCCGACCGGCAGGGGTGGCGAAAAACTGTTTTTT. This encodes CASSPTGRGGEKLFF. This rearrangement joins TRBV7-2 to TRBJ1-4, with D perhaps TRBD1 (6 bases). The CDR3 loop spans 15 amino acids. Germline CDR1 reads SGHTA; CDR2 reads FQGNSA. V was pared by 5 bases and J by 8 bases, with 18 bases between.

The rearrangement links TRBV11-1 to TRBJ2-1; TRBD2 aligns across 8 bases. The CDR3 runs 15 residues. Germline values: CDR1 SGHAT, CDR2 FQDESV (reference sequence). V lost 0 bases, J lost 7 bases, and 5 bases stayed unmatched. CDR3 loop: CASSLAGRAANEQFF. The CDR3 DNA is TGTGCCAGCAGCTTAGCCGGGAGGGCCGCAAATGAGCAGTTCTTC.